What follows are 21 T cell receptor beta chains derived from one specimen sequenced in a study of blood T cell repertoires in COVID-19. Some clones are missing from TCRdb's copy, which holds only in-frame ones; the method was immunoSEQ multiplex PCR. The profile shows approximately 170,000 clones, more than 65% of them singletons. Specimen: peripheral blood. The origin of the receptors is a man between 65 and 85 years old with active or convalescent COVID-19.

The chain combines TRBV9 with TRBJ2-1; TRBD2 aligns across 8 bases. The CDR3 totals 14 residues. Germline CDR1 SGDLS, CDR2 YYNGEE. V dropped 3 bases and J dropped 10; count of bases not matched to a gene: 9. CDR3 amino acids: CASSEGSVAGEQFF. In nucleotides, the CDR3 is TGTGCCAGCAGCGAGGGGAGCGTAGCGGGAGAGCAGTTCTTC.

The chain uses TRBV2 and TRBJ1-4; 8 nucleotides line up with TRBD1. There are 17 residues in the CDR3. CDR1 is SNHLY, CDR2 FYNNEI, per germline. The ends lost 4 bases at V and 6 bases at J; junction bases unmatched: 13. CDR3 region: CASSGPRDRPSDEKLFF. In DNA form, the CDR3 reads TGTGCCAGCAGTGGCCCCCGGGACAGGCCTTCGGATGAAAAACTGTTTTTT.

V gene TRBV5-1 combines with J gene TRBJ2-3, with TRBD2 matching over 7 bases. Germline trimming cut 4 bases from V and 3 bases from J; bases unmatched to any gene: 5. CDR3 size: 14 residues. CDR1 is SGHRS and CDR2 is YFSETQ in the germline V gene. Written as DNA, the CDR3 is TGCGCCAGCAGCCCCTGGACTAGAACAGATACGCAGTATTTT. Its protein product is CASSPWTRTDTQYF.

The V and J genes are TRBV28 and TRBJ1-5; no firm D call. The CDR3 covers 14 residues. The V gene's germline CDR1 is MDHEN and CDR2 SYDVKM. Between the trimmed V and J ends, which lost 5 bases and 2 bases, there was a span of 10 bases. As DNA, the CDR3 is TGTGCCAGCAGTCAAAGTACGGGCAATCAGCCCCAGCATTTT. The encoded protein is CASSQSTGNQPQHF. The variable domain in full, completed from reference TRBV28 and TRBJ1-5, reads DVKVTQSSRYLVKRTGEKVFLECVQDMDHENMFWYRQDPGLGLRLIYFSYDVKMKEKGDIPEGYSVSREKKERFSLILESASTNQTSMYLCASSQSTGNQPQHFGDGTRLSIL.

V gene TRBV5-1 combines with J gene TRBJ2-7; maybe TRBD2 (5 bases). V lost 2 bases, J lost 1 base, and 16 bases lay in between. Germline CDR1 is SGHRS and CDR2 is YFSETQ. This CDR3 spans 16 amino acids. CDR3 in DNA: TGCGCCAGCAGCTTAGGGCCCCTACTAGATTCCTACGAGCAGTACTTC. Translated, it gives CASSLGPLLDSYEQYF.

The rearrangement links TRBV11-2 to TRBJ2-7; 9 bases are a match to TRBD2. Germline CDR1 is SGHAT and CDR2 is FQNNGV. CDR3 length equals 14 residues. V gave up 6 bases and J gave up 5 bases; unmatched junction bases: 8. The CDR3 sequence is CASSLSGRWDEQYF. CDR3 nucleotides: TGTGCCAGCAGTCTTAGCGGGAGATGGGACGAGCAGTACTTC.

A few counts support this clone. The genes are TRBV7-2 and TRBJ1-6; TRBD1 matches at 8 bases. Germline V gives CDR1 SGHTA, CDR2 FQGNSA. V was clipped by 4 bases and J by 9 bases; unmatched bases: 5. The CDR3 contains 14 residues. The CDR3 loop reads CASSSQGAGSPLHF. In DNA form, the CDR3 reads TGTGCCAGCAGCTCCCAGGGGGCTGGTTCACCCCTCCACTTT.

This chain uses TRBV29-1 with TRBJ1-6; D is uncertain. The germline gives CDR1 SQVTM, CDR2 ANQGSEA. This CDR3 has 13 amino acids. Trimming removed 4 bases from V and 0 bases from J, with 4 bases in between. The CDR3 DNA reads TGCAGCGTTGCGGTCTCCTATAATTCACCCCTCCACTTT. This sequence encodes CSVAVSYNSPLHF.

This rearrangement joins TRBV28 to TRBJ2-7; D unclear. CDR1 is MDHEN, CDR2 SYDVKM, per germline. The CDR3 consists of 14 residues. The V gene lost 6 bases and the J gene lost 5 bases, with 17 bases spanning the gap. CDR3 sequence: CASRPGPEVHEQYF. For the CDR3, the DNA is TGTGCCAGCAGGCCTGGGCCGGAAGTCCACGAGCAGTACTTC.

V gene TRBV15 combines with J gene TRBJ2-7; 12 bases map to TRBD2. Germline CDR1 LNHNV, CDR2 YYDKDF (reference sequence). This CDR3 is 14 amino acids long. V lost 2 bases, J lost 5 bases, and 1 base stayed unmatched. CDR3 sequence reads: CATSRWTSGNEQYF. CDR3 bases: TGTGCCACCAGCAGATGGACTAGCGGGAACGAGCAGTACTTC. Looking up the rest from reference TRBV15 and TRBJ2-7 gives the full variable domain: DAMVIQNPRYQVTQFGKPVTLSCSQTLNHNVMYWYQQKSSQAPKLLFHYYDKDFNNEADTPDNFQSRRPNTSFCFLDIRSPGLGDTAMYLCATSRWTSGNEQYFGPGTRLTVT.

The CDR3 here is CASSYGAGNTIYF. The CDR3 nucleotides are TGTGCCAGCAGTTATGGGGCCGGAAACACCATATATTTT. The V call is TRBV6-5, the J call TRBJ1-3, with D tentatively TRBD1 (5 bases). V lost 3 bases and J lost 4, with 7 bases in between. The CDR3 consists of 13 residues. From germline, CDR1 is MNHEY and CDR2 SVGAGI.

The chain recombines TRBV7-6 with TRBJ1-6; D perhaps matches TRBD1 (5 bases). CDR3 length equals 15 residues. V was trimmed by 2 bases and J by 6 bases, leaving 11 bases between them. Germline V lookup: CDR1 SGHVS, CDR2 FNYEAQ. DNA for the CDR3: TGTGCCAGCAGCTTAACCAGGGTCGGTAATTCACCCCTCCACTTT. Its translation is CASSLTRVGNSPLHF. The whole variable domain, filled in from reference TRBV7-6 and TRBJ1-6, reads GAGVSQSPRYKVTKRGQDVALRCDPISGHVSLYWYRQALGQGPEFLTYFNYEAQQDKSGLPNDRFSAERPEGSISTLTIQRTEQRDSAMYRCASSLTRVGNSPLHFGNGTRLTVT.

The chain employs TRBV29-1 and TRBJ2-3; no definite D call. The CDR3 sequence is 11 residues long. Per germline, CDR1 SQVTM and CDR2 ANQGSEA. V was clipped by 7 bases and J by 2 bases, with 7 bases between them. For the CDR3, the DNA is TGCAGCGGTACATACACAGATACGCAGTATTTT. Protein sequence: CSGTYTDTQYF.

V is TRBV28 and J is TRBJ2-7, with 9 bases aligning to TRBD1. The CDR3 length is 13 residues. V shed 5 bases and J 6 bases; nucleotides not matched to a gene: 5. The germline V gene has CDR1 MDHEN and CDR2 SYDVKM. Here the CDR3 reads CASSTGQGSEQYF. CDR3 coding DNA: TGTGCCAGCAGTACGGGACAGGGCAGCGAGCAGTACTTC.

The chain links TRBV6-2 or TRBV6-3 to TRBJ1-2, with D possibly TRBD1 on 6 matching bases. Trimming shortened V by 5 bases and J by 2 bases, and 15 bases separated the two germline ends. Germline V gives CDR1 MNHEY, CDR2 SVGEGT. CDR3 length: 15 amino acids. For the CDR3, the DNA is TGTGCCAGCAGTCCGACCACCGGGACAAACTATGGCTACACCTTC. Translation: CASSPTTGTNYGYTF.

This chain uses TRBV28 with TRBJ1-1, with D possibly matching TRBD1 (6 bases). In germline, CDR1 is MDHEN, CDR2 SYDVKM. Between the trimmed V and J ends, which lost 6 bases and 7 bases, there was a span of 15 bases. The CDR3 runs 13 residues. CDR3: CASSDTGGGEAFF. Here the CDR3 DNA reads TGTGCCAGCAGCGACACTGGGGGCGGTGAAGCTTTCTTT.

This chain links TRBV19 with TRBJ2-7, with D perhaps TRBD2 (6 bases). CDR3 length equals 17 residues. The germline V and J ends were trimmed by 1 base and 0 bases, with 16 bases remaining between them. Germline-derived CDR1 and CDR2 are LNHDA and SQIVND (reference sequence). The CDR3 bases are TGTGCCAGTAGTATAGCTGCGACTAGACACTACTCCTACGAGCAGTACTTC. Protein: CASSIAATRHYSYEQYF.

This sequence joins TRBV28 and TRBJ2-4; 7 nucleotides agree with TRBD1. With 4 bases clipped from V and 0 bases from J, the junction kept 9 bases outside the gene matches. The germline CDR1 and CDR2 sequences are MDHEN and SYDVKM. CDR3 size: 17 residues. The DNA of the CDR3 is TGTGCCAGCAGTTCCAGGGACAGTCTCTTAGCCAAAAACATTCAGTACTTC. This encodes CASSSRDSLLAKNIQYF.

The rearrangement links TRBV5-1 to TRBJ1-1, with 8 bases that match TRBD1. After removal of 2 bases from V and 7 bases from J, the junction contained 10 bases not matched to a gene. CDR1 SGHRS and CDR2 YFSETQ come from the germline V gene. The CDR3 covers 15 residues. The CDR3 bases are TGCGCCAGCAGCTTCCGAGGGACAGGAGATCTTGAAGCTTTCTTT. Its translation: CASSFRGTGDLEAFF.

V and J are TRBV5-6 and TRBJ1-2, with 7 bases lining up with TRBD1. The CDR3 runs 16 residues. The germline V gene encodes CDR1 SGHDT and CDR2 YYEEEE. Trimming cost V 4 bases and J 4 bases; bases outside gene matches: 13. The CDR3, as DNA: TGTGCCAGCAGCCCGTTCGGAGGGACAGCCTTCTATGGCTACACCTTC. Its protein is CASSPFGGTAFYGYTF.

J is TRBJ2-6 and V is TRBV14; D not resolved. The V and J ends lost 5 bases and 0 bases respectively, with 14 bases between them. The germline V gene encodes CDR1 SGHDN and CDR2 FVKESK. The CDR3 contains 17 residues. This CDR3 reads CASSSRKQYSGANVLTF. In DNA form, the CDR3 reads TGTGCCAGCAGCTCCCGTAAGCAATACTCTGGGGCCAACGTCCTGACTTTC.